These 13 T cell receptor beta chains originate from one sample sequenced in a study of blood T cell repertoires in COVID-19. The assay was immunoSEQ multiplex PCR, and TCRdb's table has in-frame clones only and misses some. Of roughly 150,000 clones in the sample, roughly 90% were seen once. The sequenced sample consisted of peripheral blood. These receptor sequences come from a man aged 60 to 69 with acute or convalescent COVID-19.

The chain uses TRBV6-5 and TRBJ1-4, with 9 bases fitting TRBD1. Germline trimming cut 5 bases from V and 7 bases from J; bases unmatched to any gene: 5. CDR1 is MNHEY, CDR2 SVGAGI, per germline. The CDR3 extends over 14 amino acids. CDR3: CASSRQGGGEKLFF. In DNA, the CDR3 is TGTGCCAGCAGTAGACAGGGGGGTGGTGAAAAACTGTTTTTT.

The chain employs TRBV27 and TRBJ1-1, with 7 bases aligning to TRBD1. Germline values: CDR1 MNHEY, CDR2 SMNVEV (reference sequence). This CDR3 region has 13 residues. The V segment lost 11 bases and the J segment 1 base; nucleotides outside the gene matches: 7. DNA of the CDR3: TGTGCCTCTCACAGGGGCGCGAACACTGAAGCTTTCTTT. Translated: CASHRGANTEAFF.

J is TRBJ1-1 and V is TRBV5-1; D call uncertain. The V and J ends lost 4 bases and 1 base respectively, with 8 bases between them. Germline CDR1 SGHRS, CDR2 YFSETQ. The CDR3 consists of 13 residues. CDR3 sequence: CASSTGTNTEAFF. The CDR3 DNA reads TGCGCCAGCAGCACGGGTACGAACACTGAAGCTTTCTTT.

The chain joins TRBV5-1 to TRBJ1-6; 9 nucleotides line up with TRBD1. CDR1 is SGHRS, CDR2 YFSETQ, per germline. V was clipped by 3 bases and J by 8 bases; unmatched bases: 6. There are 15 residues in the CDR3. The CDR3 nucleotides read TGCGCCAGCAGCTGGTTGGGACAGGGCCATTCACCCCTCCACTTT. It specifies CASSWLGQGHSPLHF.

The chain recombines TRBV19 with TRBJ2-7; 7 nucleotides match TRBD1. With V trimmed by 8 bases and J by 0 bases, 7 bases remained unmatched. The germline V gene encodes CDR1 LNHDA and CDR2 SQIVND (reference sequence). The CDR3 sequence is 14 residues long. CDR3 sequence (DNA): TGTGCCAGTCGAGACCGGGACAGCTCCTACGAGCAGTACTTC. Encoded protein: CASRDRDSSYEQYF.

This chain connects TRBV3-1 (or the pseudogene TRBV3-2) to TRBJ2-7, with TRBD1 matching over 10 bases. Looked up from germline, CDR1 is LGHDT and CDR2 is YNNKEL (reference sequence). There are 17 residues in the CDR3. Trimming removed 2 bases from V and 5 bases from J; junction bases left unmatched: 12. The CDR3 coding sequence is TGTGCCAGCAGCCAAAGGGTCCGGGACAGGGGAGGCCACGAGCAGTACTTC. The encoded protein is CASSQRVRDRGGHEQYF.

J is TRBJ1-5 and V is TRBV7-9; TRBD1 agrees at 7 bases. CDR1 and CDR2 from the germline V gene are SEHNR and FQNEAQ (reference sequence). The CDR3 is 18 residues long. J gave up 4 bases and V 4 bases, and 16 bases lay outside the gene matches. CDR3 amino acids: CASSSEATHGTENQPQHF. For the CDR3, the DNA is TGTGCCAGCAGCTCGGAGGCGACGCACGGGACAGAAAATCAGCCCCAGCATTTT.

This clone came up once. This chain connects TRBV5-4 to TRBJ1-2, with 8 bases fitting TRBD1. The CDR3 covers 15 residues. The trim removed 6 bases at V and 3 bases at J, leaving 10 bases unmatched. The germline CDR1 and CDR2 sequences are SGHNT and YYREEE (reference sequence). The CDR3 DNA reads as TGTGCCAGCACCCACGGCCAGGGGGCAGACTATGGCTACACCTTC. This codes for CASTHGQGADYGYTF.

The chain joins TRBV27 to TRBJ1-2; TRBD1 matches 7 bases. Per germline, CDR1 MNHEY and CDR2 SMNVEV (reference sequence). V was clipped by 4 bases and J by 5 bases; unmatched bases: 10. This CDR3 is built from 15 residues. The CDR3 loop reads CASSSQGTITYGYTF. CDR3 sequence (DNA): TGTGCCAGCAGTTCACAGGGGACGATAACTTATGGCTACACCTTC.

This chain connects TRBV7-7 to TRBJ2-1, with 10 bases matching TRBD1. Losses at the gene ends were 5 bases for V and 6 bases for J; bases not matched to a gene: 10. The CDR3 totals 16 residues. Germline CDR1 SSHAT, CDR2 FNYEAQ (reference sequence). DNA for the CDR3: TGTGCCAGCAGCCCTCCCCCGGGACAGGGGACCAATGAGCAGTTCTTC. Protein sequence: CASSPPPGQGTNEQFF.

The chain combines TRBV21-1 with TRBJ2-7; the D call TRBD2 from the table was never checked on the DNA. TRBV21-1 is tagged as a pseudogene. The CDR3 is 15 residues long. The CDR3 loop reads CASSIERAGPYEQYF. The DNA for the CDR3 is TGTGCCAGCAGCATCGAACGAGCGGGCCCCTACGAGCAGTACTTC.

Note on this clone: Different DNA sequences within this sample yield the same CDR3. The chain recombines TRBV12-5 with TRBJ1-1, with D possibly being TRBD1 (5 bases). Per the germline V gene, CDR1 is LGHNT and CDR2 is FRNRAP. The CDR3 extends over 13 amino acids. The V end was cut by 2 bases, the J end by 1 base, with 5 bases between. CDR3 in amino acids: CASGLTGNTEAFF. CDR3 bases: TGTGCTAGTGGTTTGACAGGGAACACTGAAGCTTTCTTT.

The genes are TRBV6-5 and TRBJ2-5; 9 nucleotides align to TRBD1. Germline CDR1 and CDR2: MNHEY and SVGAGI. The CDR3 length is 11 residues. The CDR3 is CYRGPEETQYF. CDR3 coding DNA: TGTTACAGGGGGCCGGAAGAGACCCAGTACTTC.